This TCR beta chain is drawn from a study of early T cells in non-severe SARS-CoV-2 infection. Overall study context: Bulk RNA isolated from unsorted whole blood underwent sequencing; chains were not paired.

This CDR3 contains 16 residues. Trimming shortened V by 1 base and J by 0 bases, and 12 bases separated the two germline ends. Germline CDR1 is LGHDT and CDR2 is YNNKEL (reference sequence). cDNA molecules, individually, were tagged with unique molecular identifiers. TCRdb re-called the 5' RACE reads with MiXCR, one entry per CDR3 protein. The repertoire includes approximately 110,000 distinct CDR3 sequences, about 15% of them detected once, and around a fifth sits in the top ten. This clonotype has only a few counts. Its antigen is as yet unknown. Study-level points and caveats: Comparison of clonotypes with VDJdb favored anti-spike CD8 responses while missing private and CD4 specificities.

This receptor was obtained from an adult who was a healthcare worker with PCR-confirmed SARS-CoV-2 infection or an uninfected control (not recorded which). The rearrangement uses TRBV3-1 and TRBJ1-2, with D perhaps TRBD1 (6 bases). Sequencing was carried out using whole blood. The CDR3 loop reads CASSQGFRGANYGYTF. CDR3 sequence (DNA): TGTGCCAGCAGCCAAGGTTTTAGGGGGGCTAACTATGGCTACACCTTC.